Below, 12 T cell receptor beta chains from the same sample are listed, as sequenced in a study of T cells in Graves' hyperthyroidism and ophthalmopathy. It was RNA transcripts that yielded the amplified TCR beta CDR3 regions. TCR CDR3 underwent first-round RT-PCR with the HTBI primer set. TCRdb redid the calling of the multiplex PCR reads with MiXCR, one entry per CDR3 protein. The sample consists of about 600,000 distinct CDR3 sequences, approximately 16% of them appearing once. Sequencing was performed on blood. The receptor set was obtained from a woman aged 40 to 50 with Graves' ophthalmopathy.

This clonotype was picked up many times. The chain is built from TRBV6-1 and TRBJ2-6; tentatively, D is TRBD2 (6 bases). Germline CDR1 and CDR2: MNHNS and SASEGT. Trimming took off 5 bases at V and 1 base at J, with 9 bases between the two ends. The CDR3 covers 15 residues. CDR3 nucleotide sequence: TGTGCCAGCAGTAAAGGAGGGTCTGGGGCCAACGTCCTGACTTTC. Amino acid sequence: CASSKGGSGANVLTF.

J is TRBJ1-5 and V is TRBV6-2 or TRBV6-3, with D possibly matching TRBD1 (6 bases). V lost 7 bases and J lost 11, with 24 bases in between. The CDR3 is made up of 15 amino acids. Germline V gene sequence: CDR1 MNHEY, CDR2 SVGEGT. Written as DNA, the CDR3 is TGTGCCAGCAACTCAGGGGAGCATCAGGTCTCGGCCCAGCATTTT. Its translation: CASNSGEHQVSAQHF.

The table lists this clonotype with many counts. The chain carries TRBV20-1 and TRBJ2-1; no definite D call. CDR3 length equals 11 residues. V dropped 3 bases and J dropped 5 bases, with 5 bases sitting between them. In germline, CDR1 is DFQATT, CDR2 SNEGSKA (reference sequence). This CDR3 reads CSASGHNEQFF. As DNA, the CDR3 is TGCAGTGCTAGCGGACACAATGAGCAGTTCTTC.

This rearrangement joins TRBV2 to TRBJ2-2, with 8 bases identical to TRBD1. CDR3 length equals 14 residues. The V segment lost 4 bases and the J segment 6 bases; nucleotides outside the gene matches: 4. Germline-derived CDR1 and CDR2 are SNHLY and FYNNEI. The CDR3: CASSVDREPGELFF. CDR3 DNA: TGTGCCAGCAGTGTGGACAGGGAACCCGGGGAGCTGTTTTTT.

This clonotype was counted at least ten times. The chain joins TRBV20-1 to TRBJ2-4; D is undetermined. This CDR3 region has 14 residues. Trimming pared 3 bases from V and 0 bases from J, leaving 9 bases between. Germline lookup yields CDR1 DFQATT and CDR2 SNEGSKA (reference sequence). The CDR3 bases are TGCAGTGCTAGCGCGGTGGGAGCCAAAAACATTCAGTACTTC. Translation: CSASAVGAKNIQYF.

The CDR3 region has the DNA TGCAGTGCTATAAAGGGCCAGGGGGGCTACACCTTC. It encodes CSAIKGQGGYTF. The genes are TRBV20-1 and TRBJ1-2, with D tentatively TRBD1 (6 bases). V gave up 4 bases and J gave up 8 bases, with 14 bases separating them. Looked up from germline, CDR1 is DFQATT and CDR2 is SNEGSKA (reference sequence). The CDR3 is 12 residues long.

The sample holds many counts of this clonotype. The chain couples TRBV28 to TRBJ2-1; D uncertain. V shed 4 bases and J shed 9 bases, with 7 bases lying between them. Germline assignment: CDR1 MDHEN and CDR2 SYDVKM. The CDR3 is 11 amino acids. CDR3 sequence (DNA): TGTGCCAGCAGTTCATGGGGTGAGCAGTTCTTC. It is translated as CASSSWGEQFF.

In this sample, this clonotype turned up many times. The V call is TRBV6-2 or TRBV6-3, the J call TRBJ2-7; 9 bases are shared with TRBD2. The CDR3 runs to 13 residues. Germline lookup yields CDR1 MNHEY and CDR2 SVGEGT. V lost 8 bases and J lost 5; bases outside the gene matches: 7. The CDR3 nucleotides are TGTGCCAGCCGGCCCAGCGGGAGGAACGAGCAGTACTTC. Translated, it gives CASRPSGRNEQYF.

The chain joins TRBV7-8 to TRBJ1-2; D ambiguous. From germline, CDR1 is SGHVS and CDR2 FQNEAQ. This CDR3 is built from 15 residues. The V and J ends lost 1 base and 5 bases respectively, with 14 bases between them. The CDR3 protein is CASSLELGGVYGYTF. In DNA, the CDR3 is TGTGCCAGCAGCTTAGAATTGGGTGGAGTATATGGCTACACCTTC.

This clonotype was detected many times. This chain joins TRBV18 and TRBJ2-3; weak D call: TRBD1 (5 bases). This CDR3 comprises 15 residues. Looked up from germline, CDR1 is KGHSH and CDR2 is LQKENI. V lost 4 bases, J lost 1 base, and 12 bases lay in between. In nucleotides, the CDR3 is TGTGCCAGCTCACTCCAGGGTTTTCGCACAGATACGCAGTATTTT. The encoded protein is CASSLQGFRTDTQYF.

To note about this clonotype: A much larger clone sits a single nucleotide away, making a read error possible. J is TRBJ2-3 and V is TRBV5-1, with D possibly TRBD2 on 6 matching bases. Germline CDR1 and CDR2: SGHRS and YFSETQ. CDR3 length equals 12 residues. Here the CDR3 reads CASSLPGDTQCF. In DNA, the CDR3 is TGCGCCAGCAGCCTCCCGGGAGATACGCAGTGTTTT.

V usage is TRBV30 and J usage is TRBJ2-3; 9 nucleotides agree with TRBD1. The CDR3 runs 13 residues. Germline V CDR1 and CDR2: GTSNPN, SVGIG (reference sequence). J was trimmed by 6 bases and V by 4 bases; bases with no gene match: 5. The CDR3 is CAWTGQGADTQYF. In DNA form, the CDR3 reads TGTGCCTGGACGGGACAGGGTGCTGATACGCAGTATTTT.